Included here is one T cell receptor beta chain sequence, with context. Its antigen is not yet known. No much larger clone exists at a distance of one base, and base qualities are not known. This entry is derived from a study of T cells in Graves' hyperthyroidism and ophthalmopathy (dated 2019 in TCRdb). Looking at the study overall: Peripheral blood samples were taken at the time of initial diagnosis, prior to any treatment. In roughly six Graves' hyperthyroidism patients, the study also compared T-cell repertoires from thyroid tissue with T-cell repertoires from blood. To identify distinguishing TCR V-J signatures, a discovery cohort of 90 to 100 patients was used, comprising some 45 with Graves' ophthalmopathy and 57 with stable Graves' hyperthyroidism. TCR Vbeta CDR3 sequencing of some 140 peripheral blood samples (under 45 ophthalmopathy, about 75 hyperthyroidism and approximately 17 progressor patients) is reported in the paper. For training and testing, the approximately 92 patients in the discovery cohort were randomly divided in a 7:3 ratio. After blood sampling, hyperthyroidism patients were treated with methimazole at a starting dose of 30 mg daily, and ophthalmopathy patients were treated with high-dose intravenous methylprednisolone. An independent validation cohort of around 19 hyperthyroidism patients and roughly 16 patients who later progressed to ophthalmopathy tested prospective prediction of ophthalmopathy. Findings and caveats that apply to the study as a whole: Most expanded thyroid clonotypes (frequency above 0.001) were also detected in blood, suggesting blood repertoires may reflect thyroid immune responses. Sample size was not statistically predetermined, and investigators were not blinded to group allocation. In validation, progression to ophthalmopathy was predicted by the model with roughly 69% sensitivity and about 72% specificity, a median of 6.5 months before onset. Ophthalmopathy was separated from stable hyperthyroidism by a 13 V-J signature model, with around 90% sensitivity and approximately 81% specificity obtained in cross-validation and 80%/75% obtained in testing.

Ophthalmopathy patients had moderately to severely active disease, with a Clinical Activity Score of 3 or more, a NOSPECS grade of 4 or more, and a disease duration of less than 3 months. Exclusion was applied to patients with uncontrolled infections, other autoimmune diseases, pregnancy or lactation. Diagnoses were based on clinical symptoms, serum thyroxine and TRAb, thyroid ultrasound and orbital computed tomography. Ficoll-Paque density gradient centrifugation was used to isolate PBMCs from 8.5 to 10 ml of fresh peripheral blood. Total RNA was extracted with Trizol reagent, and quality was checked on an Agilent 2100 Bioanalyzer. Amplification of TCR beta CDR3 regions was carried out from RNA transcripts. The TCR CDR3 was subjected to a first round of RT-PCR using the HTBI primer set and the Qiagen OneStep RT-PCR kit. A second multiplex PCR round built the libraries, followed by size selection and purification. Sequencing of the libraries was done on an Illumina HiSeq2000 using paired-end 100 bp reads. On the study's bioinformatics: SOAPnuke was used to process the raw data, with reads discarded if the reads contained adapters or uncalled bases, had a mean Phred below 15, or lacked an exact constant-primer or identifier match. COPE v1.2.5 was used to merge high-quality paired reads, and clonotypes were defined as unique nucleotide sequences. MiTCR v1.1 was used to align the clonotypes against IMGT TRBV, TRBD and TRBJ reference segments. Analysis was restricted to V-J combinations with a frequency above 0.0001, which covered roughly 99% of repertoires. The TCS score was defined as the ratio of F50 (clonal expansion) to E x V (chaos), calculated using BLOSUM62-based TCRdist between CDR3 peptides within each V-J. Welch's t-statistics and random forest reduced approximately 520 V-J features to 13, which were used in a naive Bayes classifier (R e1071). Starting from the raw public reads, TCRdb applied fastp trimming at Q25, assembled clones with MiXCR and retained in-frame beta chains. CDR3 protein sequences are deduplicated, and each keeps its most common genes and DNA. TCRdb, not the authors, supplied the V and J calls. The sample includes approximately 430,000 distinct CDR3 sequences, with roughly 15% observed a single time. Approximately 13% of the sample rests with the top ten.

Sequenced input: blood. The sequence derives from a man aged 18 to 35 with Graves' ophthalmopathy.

Read as DNA, the sequence is TGTGCCAGTAGTCCCCAGGGGGCCCCGGAAGCTTTCTTT. Its protein product is CASSPQGAPEAFF. The sequence links TRBV19 to TRBJ1-1, with 8 bases matching TRBD1. The germline V gene (reference sequence) supplies CDR1 LNHDA and CDR2 SQIVND. V ends up 5 bases short and J 8 bases short, with an unmatched junction base count of 7. There are 13 amino acids in the CDR3, from cysteine to phenylalanine inclusive. CDR3 DNA only is kept here, 39 bases in frame from base 1.